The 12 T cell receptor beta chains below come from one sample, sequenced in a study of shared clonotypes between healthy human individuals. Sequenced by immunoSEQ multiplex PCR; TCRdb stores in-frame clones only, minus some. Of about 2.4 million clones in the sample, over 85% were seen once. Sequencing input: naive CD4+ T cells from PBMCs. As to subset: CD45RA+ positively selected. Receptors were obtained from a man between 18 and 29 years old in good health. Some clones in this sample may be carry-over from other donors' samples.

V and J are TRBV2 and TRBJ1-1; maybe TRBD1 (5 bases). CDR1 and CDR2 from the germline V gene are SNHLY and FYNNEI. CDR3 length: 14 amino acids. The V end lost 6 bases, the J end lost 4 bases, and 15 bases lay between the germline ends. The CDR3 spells CASSEIQGGTEAFF. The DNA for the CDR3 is TGTGCCAGCAGCGAAATCCAGGGAGGCACTGAAGCTTTCTTT.

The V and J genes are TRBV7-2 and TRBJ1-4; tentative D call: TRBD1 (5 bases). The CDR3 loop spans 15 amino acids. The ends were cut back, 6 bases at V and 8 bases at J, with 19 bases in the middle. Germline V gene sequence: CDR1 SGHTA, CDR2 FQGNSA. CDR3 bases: TGTACCAGCAGTCCTGTTTGGGGGATACGGGAAAAACTGTTTTTT. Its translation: CTSSPVWGIREKLFF.

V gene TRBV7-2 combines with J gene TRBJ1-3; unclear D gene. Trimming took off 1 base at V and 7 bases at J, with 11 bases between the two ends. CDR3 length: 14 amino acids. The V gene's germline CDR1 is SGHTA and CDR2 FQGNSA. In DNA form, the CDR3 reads TGTGCCAGCAGCTTAGATTCGAAACGGAACACCATATATTTT. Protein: CASSLDSKRNTIYF. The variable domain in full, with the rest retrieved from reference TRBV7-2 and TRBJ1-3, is GAGVSQSPSNKVTEKGKDVELRCDPISGHTALYWYRQSLGQGLEFLIYFQGNSAPDKSGLPSDRFSAERTGGSVSTLTIQRTQQEDSAVYLCASSLDSKRNTIYFGEGSWLTVV.

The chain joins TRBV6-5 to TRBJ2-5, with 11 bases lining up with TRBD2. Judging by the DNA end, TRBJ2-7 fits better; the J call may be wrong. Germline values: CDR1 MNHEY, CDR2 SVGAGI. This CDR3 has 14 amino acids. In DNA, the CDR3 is TGTGCCAGCAGTGTAGCGGGAGGGCCTTACGAGCAGTACTTC. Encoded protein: CASSVAGGPYEQYF.

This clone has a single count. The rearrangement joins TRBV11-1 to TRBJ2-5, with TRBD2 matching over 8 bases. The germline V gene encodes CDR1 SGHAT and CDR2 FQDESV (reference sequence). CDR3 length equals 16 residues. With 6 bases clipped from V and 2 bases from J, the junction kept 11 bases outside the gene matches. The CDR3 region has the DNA TGTGCCAGCAGACATCCGGGACTAGGCGGACAAGAGACCCAGTACTTC. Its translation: CASRHPGLGGQETQYF.

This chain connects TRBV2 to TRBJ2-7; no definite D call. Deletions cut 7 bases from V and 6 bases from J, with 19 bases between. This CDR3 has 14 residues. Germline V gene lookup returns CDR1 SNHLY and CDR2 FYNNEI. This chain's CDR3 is CASTGWAGRSEQYF. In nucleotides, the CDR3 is TGTGCCAGCACCGGCTGGGCAGGCCGGTCCGAGCAGTACTTC. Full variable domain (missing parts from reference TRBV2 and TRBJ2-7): EPEVTQTPSHQVTQMGQEVILRCVPISNHLYFYWYRQILGQKVEFLVSFYNNEISEKSEIFDDQFSVERPDGSNFTLKIRSTKLEDSAMYFCASTGWAGRSEQYFGPGTRLTVT.

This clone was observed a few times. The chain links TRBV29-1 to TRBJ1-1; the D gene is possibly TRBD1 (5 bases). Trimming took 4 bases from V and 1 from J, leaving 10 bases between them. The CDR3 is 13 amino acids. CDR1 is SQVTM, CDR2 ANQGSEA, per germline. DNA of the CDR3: TGCAGCGTTGGAATAGGGGCGAACACTGAAGCTTTCTTT. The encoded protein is CSVGIGANTEAFF.

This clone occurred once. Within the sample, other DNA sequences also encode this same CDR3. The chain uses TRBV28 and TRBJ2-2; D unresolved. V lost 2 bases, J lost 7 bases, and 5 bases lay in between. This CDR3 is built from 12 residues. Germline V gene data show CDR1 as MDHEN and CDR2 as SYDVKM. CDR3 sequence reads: CASSLVLGELFF. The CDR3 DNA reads TGTGCCAGCAGTTTAGTTCTCGGGGAGCTGTTTTTT. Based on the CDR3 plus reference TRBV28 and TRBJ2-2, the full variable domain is DVKVTQSSRYLVKRTGEKVFLECVQDMDHENMFWYRQDPGLGLRLIYFSYDVKMKEKGDIPEGYSVSREKKERFSLILESASTNQTSMYLCASSLVLGELFFGEGSRLTVL.

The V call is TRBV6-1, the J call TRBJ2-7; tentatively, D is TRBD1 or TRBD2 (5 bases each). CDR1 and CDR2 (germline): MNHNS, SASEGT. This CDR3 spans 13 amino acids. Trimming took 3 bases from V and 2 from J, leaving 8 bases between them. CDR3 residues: CASSEWGPYEQYF. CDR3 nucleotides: TGTGCCAGCAGTGAGTGGGGACCCTACGAGCAGTACTTC.

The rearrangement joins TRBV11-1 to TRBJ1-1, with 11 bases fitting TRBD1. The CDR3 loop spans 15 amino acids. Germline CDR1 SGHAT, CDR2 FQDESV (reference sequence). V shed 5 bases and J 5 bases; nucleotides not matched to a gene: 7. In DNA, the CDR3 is TGTGCCAGCAGCCCGGGACAGGGGGGTTTGACTGAAGCTTTCTTT. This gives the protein CASSPGQGGLTEAFF.

DNA of the CDR3: TGTGCCAGCAGCGCCGGGACAACCAGCACAGATACGCAGTATTTT. Translating gives CASSAGTTSTDTQYF. The chain employs TRBV9 and TRBJ2-3; a possible D gene is TRBD1 (6 bases). The V end was cut by 3 bases, the J end by 0 bases, with 11 bases between. The CDR3 length is 15 residues. Germline V gene data show CDR1 as SGDLS and CDR2 as YYNGEE. The full variable domain, rest sourced from reference TRBV9 and TRBJ2-3, is DSGVTQTPKHLITATGQRVTLRCSPRSGDLSVYWYQQSLDQGLQFLIQYYNGEERAKGNILERFSAQQFPDLHSELNLSSLELGDSALYFCASSAGTTSTDTQYFGPGTRLTVL.

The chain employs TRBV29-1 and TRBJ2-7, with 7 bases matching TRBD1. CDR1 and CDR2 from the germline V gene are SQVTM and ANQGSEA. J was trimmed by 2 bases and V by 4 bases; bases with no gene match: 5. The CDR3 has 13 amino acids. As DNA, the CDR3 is TGCAGCGTTGTGCAACAGGGGACCTACGAGCAGTACTTC. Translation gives CSVVQQGTYEQYF.